Listed below are T cell receptor beta chains from one sample, sequenced in a study of blood T cell repertoires in COVID-19. Profiled with immunoSEQ multiplex PCR; TCRdb holds only in-frame clones, not every one. The repertoire holds under 45,000 clones, with around nine tenths as singletons. The material sequenced was peripheral blood. The source of these receptors is a man in his forties with COVID-19, enrolled during active disease. Each CDR3 is given with its conserved first and last residue. A D gene is named only where the DNA matches it firmly. A clone size is listed for some rows: how often the clone was seen (once, few, many), or a class if it is expanded.

NA	TRBV5-8	NA	TRBJ2-2	CASSFGQYTGELFF	TGTGCCAGCAGCTTTGGACAGTACACCGGGGAGCTGTTTTTT
NA	TRBV2	TRBD2	TRBJ2-1	CASRRGSGPEQFF	TGTGCCAGCAGGAGGGGTAGCGGGCCTGAGCAGTTCTTC
once	TRBV18	TRBD1	TRBJ1-4	CASSQDRGFDEKLFF	TGTGCCAGCTCCCAGGACAGGGGTTTTGACGAAAAACTGTTTTTT
NA	TRBV30	TRBD1	TRBJ1-5	CAWKGQENQPQHF	TGTGCCTGGAAAGGACAGGAGAATCAGCCCCAGCATTTT
few	TRBV2	NA	TRBJ1-2	CASSVPWQGEEYGYTF	TGTGCCAGCAGTGTCCCCTGGCAGGGCGAAGAATATGGCTACACCTTC
NA	TRBV21-1	NA	TRBJ2-7	CASSKVRGHYEQYF	TGTGCCAGCAGCAAAGTAAGGGGGCATTACGAGCAGTACTTC
NA	TRBV7-9	TRBD2	TRBJ2-3	CASGASGGFETQYF	TGTGCCAGCGGGGCTAGCGGGGGTTTCGAGACGCAGTATTTT
NA	TRBV4-2	NA	TRBJ1-4	CASSTGGRNNEKLFF	TGTGCCAGCAGCACCGGAGGCCGGAATAATGAAAAACTGTTTTTT
NA	TRBV7-7	TRBD2	TRBJ2-5	CASSLGLAGSETQYF	TGTGCCAGCAGCTTGGGACTAGCGGGAAGTGAGACCCAGTACTTC
NA	TRBV7-9	NA	TRBJ1-2	CASSLGHSNYGYTF	TGTGCCAGCAGCTTAGGACACTCTAACTATGGCTACACCTTC
NA	TRBV6-2/TRBV6-3	NA	TRBJ1-2	CASSRQTNYGYTF	TGTGCCAGCAGTCGACAGACTAACTATGGCTACACCTTC
NA	TRBV6-1	NA	TRBJ2-3	CASSGVDPGHHTDTQYF	TGTGCCAGCAGTGGTGTTGATCCGGGACACCACACAGATACGCAGTATTTT
NA	TRBV6-5	NA	TRBJ1-6	CASYPAGVNNSPLHF	TGTGCCAGCTATCCGGCGGGAGTTAATAATTCACCCCTCCACTTT
NA	TRBV5-1	TRBD1	TRBJ2-6	CASSPGQGVGANVLTF	TGCGCCAGCAGCCCGGGACAGGGGGTTGGGGCCAACGTCCTGACTTTC
NA	TRBV18	TRBD1	TRBJ2-2	CASSPGQGVTGELFF	TGTGCCAGCTCTCCGGGACAGGGAGTCACCGGGGAGCTGTTTTTT
once	TRBV11-2	NA	TRBJ1-1	CASSNRLTNTEAFF	TGTGCCAGCAGCAATAGACTGACGAACACTGAAGCTTTCTTT
NA	TRBV5-1	TRBD1	TRBJ1-5	CASSPGPTGEGNQPQHF	TGCGCCAGCAGCCCTGGCCCTACAGGGGAGGGCAATCAGCCCCAGCATTTT
NA	TRBV28	NA	TRBJ1-4	CASSVTENEKLFF	TGTGCCAGCAGTGTGACAGAAAATGAAAAACTGTTTTTT
NA	TRBV11-3	TRBD2	TRBJ2-5	CASSLVGLADQETQYF	TGTGCCAGCAGCTTAGTGGGACTAGCGGACCAAGAGACCCAGTACTTC
NA	TRBV25-1	NA	TRBJ2-5	CASSENTGNTQETQYF	TGTGCCAGCAGTGAGAACACAGGGAACACACAAGAGACCCAGTACTTC
once	TRBV30	NA	TRBJ1-6	CAWSAGGMYSPLHF	TGTGCCTGGAGTGCAGGAGGGATGTATTCACCCCTCCACTTT
NA	TRBV5-1	TRBD1	TRBJ2-1	CASHGQGVGEQFF	TGCGCCAGCCATGGGCAGGGGGTAGGGGAGCAGTTCTTC
NA	TRBV19	NA	TRBJ1-6	CASSISANSPLHF	TGTGCCAGTAGTATCAGCGCTAATTCACCCCTCCACTTT
NA	TRBV12-3/TRBV12-4	NA	TRBJ2-3	CASSLQDTQYF	TGTGCCAGCAGTTTGCAGGATACGCAGTATTTT
NA	TRBV29-1	TRBD1	TRBJ1-1	CSVEPRQGIVDTEAFF	TGCAGCGTTGAACCCCGACAGGGTATCGTGGACACTGAAGCTTTCTTT
NA	TRBV2	NA	TRBJ1-2	CASSVGTLGDYGYTF	TGTGCCAGCAGTGTCGGGACTCTTGGGGACTATGGCTACACCTTC
NA	TRBV5-5	NA	TRBJ2-1	CASSLGASNEQFF	TGTGCCAGCAGCTTGGGGGCTTCCAATGAGCAGTTCTTC
NA	TRBV11-2	TRBD1	TRBJ2-7	CASSPTGISYEQYF	TGTGCCAGCAGCCCGACAGGGATATCCTACGAGCAGTACTTC
NA	TRBV5-6	NA	TRBJ1-1	CASSFGLTHQYTEAFF	TGTGCCAGCAGCTTCGGACTGACGCACCAGTACACTGAAGCTTTCTTT
NA	TRBV5-4	TRBD1	TRBJ2-2	CASRGQLNTGELFF	TGTGCCAGCAGGGGACAGCTGAACACCGGGGAGCTGTTTTTT
NA	TRBV24-1	NA	TRBJ2-3	CATSAAGPTDTQYF	TGTGCCACCAGTGCGGCGGGCCCCACAGATACGCAGTATTTT
NA	TRBV5-1	NA	TRBJ2-7	CASSPVGANYEQYF	TGCGCCAGCAGCCCCGTGGGGGCAAATTACGAGCAGTACTTC
NA	TRBV18	NA	TRBJ2-3	CASSPTGPRTDTQYF	TGTGCCAGCTCACCGACAGGCCCTCGCACAGATACGCAGTATTTT
NA	TRBV10-2	TRBD1	TRBJ2-2	CASRTGGFTGELFF	TGCGCCAGCAGGACAGGGGGCTTCACCGGGGAGCTGTTTTTT
NA	TRBV4-1	TRBD2	TRBJ2-7	CASSSSGRDYEQYF	TGCGCCAGCAGCTCCAGCGGGAGGGACTACGAGCAGTACTTC
NA	TRBV28	TRBD1	TRBJ1-6	CASSPRQGMGNSPLHF	TGTGCCAGCAGCCCTCGACAGGGGATGGGCAATTCACCCCTCCACTTT